This TCR beta chain was found in a study of glioma-infiltrating T cells. Study-level results: Very few CDR3 sequences were shared between tissue and blood. Above-expected tissue-blood divergence occurred in all gliomas, most in low-grade ones.

The CDR3 is 14 residues long. Germline lookup yields CDR1 SQVTM and CDR2 ANQGSEA. J lost 5 bases, V lost 6 bases, and 10 bases had no gene match. Amplification of TCR alpha and beta CDR3 regions from RNA used iRepertoire nested multiplex PCR. TCRdb passed the multiplex PCR reads through MiXCR, listing each CDR3 protein once. The data contain about 130,000 distinct CDR3 sequences, under 25% of them singletons. A remark on this clonotype: Its specificity is not known.

The sample was glioma tissue, nonneoplastic brain tissue, or PBMCs (not recorded which). The origin of this receptor is a human donor with low-grade glioma or glioblastoma, undergoing nonglioma brain surgery, or in good health (not recorded which). The gene calls are TRBV29-1 and TRBJ2-5; TRBD1 aligns across 9 bases. CDR3 sequence (DNA): TGCAGCGTGGCCGGGACAGGGAATCGGGAGACCCAGTACTTC. It encodes CSVAGTGNRETQYF.